This T cell receptor (beta chain) came from a study of T cell repertoires in cytomegalovirus infection. Study as a whole: It was the public TCR beta signatures that indicated both CMV infection and matching HLA type.

TCRdb itself ran the reads through MiXCR, one entry per CDR3 protein. In the table there are 250,000 or so distinct CDR3 sequences, approximately 17% of which are singletons. Germline values: CDR1 SGHVS, CDR2 FNYEAQ. The CDR3 totals 14 residues. General observations from the study: Summed frequency of shared TCR beta families picked out CMV carriers who also had the relevant HLA. In two of eight donors, the top clonotype was HLA-C-restricted CMV-specific.

This clonotype was seen repeatedly, ten times or more. Antigen specificity is unknown. At one end, the junction sequence differs from germline, possibly due to a read error. This clonotype originated in a human donor in good health (CMV status not recorded). Some clones in this sample may be carry-over from other donors' samples. V is TRBV7-6 and J is TRBJ2-3; 9 bases line up with TRBD2. Specimen: CD8+ T cells from PBMCs. The CDR3 nucleotides are TGTGCCAGCAGCGAAGGGATGGCTAGCGGGGAACCTCGTTTT. Translated: CASSEGMASGEPRF.